This T cell receptor (beta chain) originates from a study of blood T cell repertoires in COVID-19. The CDR3 runs 15 residues. The V segment lost 7 bases and the J segment 4 bases; nucleotides outside the gene matches: 12. Per the germline V gene, CDR1 is SGHRS and CDR2 is YFSETQ. The data were produced by immunoSEQ multiplex PCR, yet TCRdb's version contains in-frame clones alone and is incomplete. The sample contains some 230,000 clones, roughly 80% of which appear only once. This chain uses TRBV5-1 with TRBJ2-3; 7 bases map to TRBD1. The receptor's source is a woman aged 55-75 years who had recovered from COVID-19. What was sequenced was peripheral blood. CDR3 DNA sequence: TGCGCCAGCTCCCCTTGGACAGGTTTCCCAGATACGCAGTATTTT. Translated, it gives CASSPWTGFPDTQYF.